The rows below give T cell receptor beta chains drawn from one sample of a study of CD8 T cells in ankylosing spondylitis. MiXCR was run by TCRdb on the 5' RACE reads, yielding one entry per CDR3 protein. The sample has about 210,000 distinct CDR3 sequences; just under 7.5% are singletons. What was sequenced was blood, either unsorted or a sorted T cell fraction (not recorded which). The source of these receptors is a male donor with ankylosing spondylitis. Each CDR3 is given with its conserved first and last residue. Each record gives: J gene, V gene, CDR3 protein.

J gene: TRBJ1-4; V gene: TRBV14; CDR3 protein: CASSPISRAGEKLFF
J gene: TRBJ1-1; V gene: TRBV7-9; CDR3 protein: CASSLGGQGSTEAFF
J gene: TRBJ1-4; V gene: TRBV20-1; CDR3 protein: CSARDTRQGDEKLFF
J gene: TRBJ2-1; V gene: TRBV27; CDR3 protein: CASNITPGLPPNEQFF
J gene: TRBJ1-5; V gene: TRBV27; CDR3 protein: CASSRIGVGQPQHF
J gene: TRBJ2-2; V gene: TRBV4-3; CDR3 protein: CASSQGLTMTGELFF
J gene: TRBJ1-2; V gene: TRBV6-1; CDR3 protein: CASSAIDGLGYTF
J gene: TRBJ2-2; V gene: TRBV4-2; CDR3 protein: CASSQRDNTGELFF
J gene: TRBJ2-3; V gene: TRBV7-2; CDR3 protein: CASSAVGPTDTQYF
J gene: TRBJ2-3; V gene: TRBV5-6; CDR3 protein: CASSWGLAERMGTQYF
J gene: TRBJ2-7; V gene: TRBV24-1; CDR3 protein: CATSDRSSYEQYF
J gene: TRBJ1-1; V gene: TRBV6-2/TRBV6-3; CDR3 protein: CASSQVQGAPPEAFF
J gene: TRBJ2-3; V gene: TRBV14; CDR3 protein: CASSPRRPDTQYF
J gene: TRBJ2-1; V gene: TRBV20-1; CDR3 protein: CSARGVSGRAYEQFF
J gene: TRBJ2-6; V gene: TRBV28; CDR3 protein: CASSLTVAGANVLTF
J gene: TRBJ2-1; V gene: TRBV6-2/TRBV6-3; CDR3 protein: CASSYSISSGGQSSYNEQFF
J gene: TRBJ1-5; V gene: TRBV27; CDR3 protein: CASSFRTDTQPQHF
J gene: TRBJ1-2; V gene: TRBV21-1; CDR3 protein: CASSKSGQGSGYTF
J gene: TRBJ2-5; V gene: TRBV7-2; CDR3 protein: CALRRGPQETQYF
J gene: TRBJ2-1; V gene: TRBV20-1; CDR3 protein: CSARDREGKYNEQFF
J gene: TRBJ1-6; V gene: TRBV7-8; CDR3 protein: CASSLYRGGYNSPLHF
J gene: TRBJ2-5; V gene: TRBV5-1; CDR3 protein: CASSSLGALSAQYF
J gene: TRBJ2-2; V gene: TRBV24-1; CDR3 protein: CATGTANTGELFF
J gene: TRBJ2-7; V gene: TRBV13; CDR3 protein: CASSLRTVSEQYF
J gene: TRBJ2-3; V gene: TRBV30; CDR3 protein: CAYGDPSTDTQYF
J gene: TRBJ1-1; V gene: TRBV10-3; CDR3 protein: CAISESKVLNTEAFF
J gene: TRBJ1-1; V gene: TRBV28; CDR3 protein: CASSLRDPEAFF
J gene: TRBJ2-7; V gene: TRBV7-2; CDR3 protein: CASSLVAGGSYEQYF
J gene: TRBJ1-2; V gene: TRBV25-1; CDR3 protein: CASSGPRQTNYGYTF
J gene: TRBJ2-1; V gene: TRBV30; CDR3 protein: CAWTDTGLPGNEQFF
J gene: TRBJ1-4; V gene: TRBV4-1; CDR3 protein: CASSQTWGGAEKLFF
J gene: TRBJ2-1; V gene: TRBV7-9; CDR3 protein: CASSLAGAANEQFF
J gene: TRBJ2-1; V gene: TRBV19; CDR3 protein: CASRSWGGQFF
J gene: TRBJ2-7; V gene: TRBV4-2; CDR3 protein: CASSQGTSGVSYEQYF
J gene: TRBJ2-7; V gene: TRBV12-3/TRBV12-4; CDR3 protein: CASSPGLAEVYEQYF
J gene: TRBJ2-3; V gene: TRBV27; CDR3 protein: CASSLFPTDTQYF
J gene: TRBJ1-2; V gene: TRBV4-1; CDR3 protein: CASSQEKTGSYYGYTF
J gene: TRBJ2-3; V gene: TRBV2; CDR3 protein: CASAGQGWKDTQYF
J gene: TRBJ2-3; V gene: TRBV6-1; CDR3 protein: CASRAIAGGSDTQYF
J gene: TRBJ2-1; V gene: TRBV4-2; CDR3 protein: CASSQDTSGGNEQFF
J gene: TRBJ2-1; V gene: TRBV6-1; CDR3 protein: CASGPSGTYNEQFF
J gene: TRBJ1-2; V gene: TRBV4-2; CDR3 protein: CASSQYSGNYGYTF
J gene: TRBJ1-2; V gene: TRBV6-1; CDR3 protein: CASSDGTGEGYTF
J gene: TRBJ2-7; V gene: TRBV9; CDR3 protein: CASSVEALSYEQYF
J gene: TRBJ2-1; V gene: TRBV4-3; CDR3 protein: CASSVRDKLYNEQFF
J gene: TRBJ1-1; V gene: TRBV4-2; CDR3 protein: CASSPRQGRNTEAFF
J gene: TRBJ2-7; V gene: TRBV7-9; CDR3 protein: CASSFSGTYEQYF
J gene: TRBJ2-7; V gene: TRBV3-1; CDR3 protein: CASSQDWEQYF
J gene: TRBJ2-7; V gene: TRBV28; CDR3 protein: CASSGLAGVDEQYF
J gene: TRBJ2-3; V gene: TRBV10-1; CDR3 protein: CASSEVAGKSDTQYF
J gene: TRBJ2-5; V gene: TRBV4-1; CDR3 protein: CASSQDLVTQYF
J gene: TRBJ1-5; V gene: TRBV4-3; CDR3 protein: CASSQASLLSNQPQHF
J gene: TRBJ1-1; V gene: TRBV30; CDR3 protein: CAWSVKTPRDPEAFF
J gene: TRBJ1-2; V gene: TRBV14; CDR3 protein: CASSQDLRGKSGYTF
J gene: TRBJ2-7; V gene: TRBV7-9; CDR3 protein: CATLTPGNSYEQYF